The 32 T cell receptor beta chains reported below all come from one sample, sequenced in a study of shared clonotypes between healthy human individuals. Sequencing was performed with immunoSEQ multiplex PCR; in TCRdb, only in-frame clones are kept and a portion is missing. The data hold more than 1 million clones, with around three quarters observed a single time. Sequenced: memory CD4+ T cells from PBMCs. Subset defined: CD45RA-negative fraction. The receptors stem from a man between 18 and 29 years old in good health. Some clones in this sample may be carry-over from other donors' samples.

The chain links TRBV6-6 to TRBJ2-1, with 8 bases that match TRBD2. J lost 4 bases, V lost 4 bases, and 3 bases had no gene match. This CDR3 has 14 amino acids. Germline V gives CDR1 MNHNY, CDR2 SVGAGI (reference sequence). The chain's CDR3 is CASSSIAGYNEQFF. The CDR3 region has the DNA TGTGCCAGCAGTTCGATAGCGGGGTACAATGAGCAGTTCTTC.

This clone turned up a few times. The V and J genes are TRBV7-9 and TRBJ2-6; D gene unclear. The length of the CDR3 is 16 residues. V was clipped by 8 bases and J by 0 bases, with 14 bases between them. Per the germline V gene, CDR1 is SEHNR and CDR2 is FQNEAQ (reference sequence). CDR3: CASSSSVLSGANVLTF. In DNA, the CDR3 is TGTGCCAGCTCCTCCAGCGTACTCTCTGGGGCCAACGTCCTGACTTTC.

On this clone: The sample contains more than one DNA sequence encoding this CDR3. V usage is TRBV5-1 and J usage is TRBJ2-1, with 14 bases fitting TRBD2. The V gene's germline CDR1 is SGHRS and CDR2 YFSETQ. CDR3 length equals 15 residues. The V segment lost 5 bases and the J segment 6 bases; nucleotides outside the gene matches: 4. CDR3 amino acids: CASSPGLAGGNEQFF. For the CDR3, the DNA is TGCGCCAGCAGTCCCGGACTAGCGGGAGGCAATGAGCAGTTCTTC.

The gene calls are TRBV6-1 and TRBJ1-5; D uncertain. The CDR3 has 14 amino acids. The V gene's germline CDR1 is MNHNS and CDR2 SASEGT. The V gene lost 2 bases and the J gene lost 9 bases, with 14 bases spanning the gap. CDR3 protein: CASSELRVEWPQHF. The CDR3 DNA reads as TGTGCCAGCAGTGAACTTCGGGTCGAGTGGCCCCAGCATTTT.

V and J are TRBV2 and TRBJ2-7, with D tentatively TRBD2 (5 bases). The CDR3 has 14 amino acids. Germline loops: CDR1 SNHLY, CDR2 FYNNEI. Between the trimmed V and J ends, which lost 7 bases and 6 bases, there was a span of 19 bases. CDR3 DNA sequence: TGTGCCAGCAAGGTGACTACCAAAACCGTCGAGCAGTACTTC. It translates to CASKVTTKTVEQYF.

The DNA of the CDR3 is TGCAGCGCCCCCCGGGGGAAAAACCACCCAAGAGAGACCCAGTACTTC. Amino acid sequence: CSAPRGKNHPRETQYF. The gene calls are TRBV29-1 and TRBJ2-5, with D possibly matching TRBD2 (6 bases). The CDR3 has 16 amino acids. The V end was cut by 7 bases, the J end by 4 bases, with 25 bases between. The germline V gene has CDR1 SQVTM and CDR2 ANQGSEA.

The rearrangement uses TRBV11-1 and TRBJ1-2; a possible D gene is TRBD1 (6 bases). Per germline, CDR1 SGHAT and CDR2 FQDESV (reference sequence). V was trimmed by 3 bases and J by 4 bases, leaving 12 bases between them. This CDR3 has 14 residues. Written as DNA, the CDR3 is TGTGCCAGCAGCTTCCGGGACACCACCTATGGCTACACCTTC. Amino acids: CASSFRDTTYGYTF.

CDR3 nucleotide sequence: TGTGCCAGCAGTCTGCAGTCCACAGATACGCAGTATTTT. Translation: CASSLQSTDTQYF. The rearrangement joins TRBV6-6 to TRBJ2-3, with D hard to call. V was cut by 5 bases and J by 2 bases, with 8 bases left in between. The germline CDR1 and CDR2 sequences are MNHNY and SVGAGI (reference sequence). This CDR3 is 13 amino acids long.

The chain combines TRBV9 with TRBJ2-1; 9 nucleotides agree with TRBD2. Germline V gives CDR1 SGDLS, CDR2 YYNGEE. There are 13 residues in the CDR3. V was pared by 4 bases and J by 9 bases, with 5 bases of the junction left unmatched. The CDR3, as DNA: TGTGCCAGCAGCCCGACTAGCGGTGGTGAGCAGTTCTTC. This translates into CASSPTSGGEQFF.

This clone was picked up a small number of times. The chain employs TRBV7-9 and TRBJ2-1, with 15 bases aligning to TRBD2. V was clipped by 6 bases and J by 7 bases; unmatched bases: 4. CDR3 length: 15 amino acids. Germline V gene data show CDR1 as SEHNR and CDR2 as FQNEAQ (reference sequence). CDR3 loop: CASRRTSGRVNEQFF. CDR3 bases: TGTGCCAGCAGGCGGACTAGCGGGAGGGTGAATGAGCAGTTCTTC.

The gene calls are TRBV29-1 and TRBJ2-7; TRBD1 matches at 8 bases. The CDR3 is made up of 15 amino acids. Germline assignment: CDR1 SQVTM and CDR2 ANQGSEA. Losses at the gene ends were 0 bases for V and 1 base for J; bases not matched to a gene: 5. The CDR3 nucleotides read TGCAGCGTTGAAGAACACGGACAGGGTTCCTACGAGCAGTACTTC. It translates to CSVEEHGQGSYEQYF.

This clone occurred a few times. Distinct nucleotide sequences in the sample also encode this CDR3. The chain uses TRBV7-9 and TRBJ1-5; D unresolved. Trimming took off 2 bases at V and 4 bases at J, with 3 bases between the two ends. Looked up from germline, CDR1 is SEHNR and CDR2 is FQNEAQ (reference sequence). The CDR3 consists of 12 residues. The CDR3 DNA reads TGTGCCAGCAGCTTACCTAATCAGCCCCAGCATTTT. This gives the protein CASSLPNQPQHF.

V and J are TRBV7-3 and TRBJ2-1, with 7 positions matching TRBD1. CDR1 is SGHTA, CDR2 FQGTGA, per germline. The V gene end was trimmed by 5 bases and the J gene end by 9 bases; junction bases not matched to a gene: 13. The CDR3 spans 15 residues. CDR3 coding DNA: TGTGCCAGCAGCCGGGACAGCTCGAGTGTGGGTGAGCAGTTCTTC. Its translation: CASSRDSSSVGEQFF. Filled out from reference TRBV7-3 and TRBJ2-1, the complete variable domain reads GAGVSQTPSNKVTEKGKYVELRCDPISGHTALYWYRQSLGQGPEFLIYFQGTGAADDSGLPNDRFFAVRPEGSVSTLKIQRTERGDSAVYLCASSRDSSSVGEQFFGPGTRLTVL.

The V call is TRBV28, the J call TRBJ2-3; D uncertain. Germline loops: CDR1 MDHEN, CDR2 SYDVKM. The CDR3 runs to 12 residues. V gave up 6 bases and J gave up 2 bases, with 6 bases separating them. The CDR3 nucleotides read TGTGCCAGCAGACCCACCACAGATACGCAGTATTTT. Translating gives CASRPTTDTQYF.

J is TRBJ1-2 and V is TRBV29-1; D is unclear. The V and J ends lost 1 base and 8 bases respectively, with 20 bases between them. The CDR3 extends over 15 amino acids. Germline CDR1 and CDR2: SQVTM and ANQGSEA. The CDR3, as DNA: TGCAGCGTTGAAGCTCCCGGGGTGAGCCGTGACGGCTACACCTTC. Protein product: CSVEAPGVSRDGYTF.

The chain has TRBV5-6 and TRBJ1-2, with unresolved D. The CDR3 runs 15 residues. CDR1 and CDR2 (germline): SGHDT, YYEEEE. V lost 0 bases and J lost 4, with 13 bases in between. The CDR3 sequence is CASSLGARSLYGYTF. Here the CDR3 DNA reads TGTGCCAGCAGCTTGGGGGCTCGGAGCCTCTATGGCTACACCTTC.

Details on this clone: This could be a read error, since a much larger clone is one nucleotide away. The chain couples TRBV28 to TRBJ2-5; 8 nucleotides agree with TRBD1. The CDR3 length is 14 residues. J was trimmed by 5 bases and V by 6 bases; bases with no gene match: 8. Germline V lookup: CDR1 MDHEN, CDR2 SYDVKM. CDR3 residues: CASSRGQGGETQYF. The DNA of the CDR3 is TGTGCCAGCAGCCGAGGACAGGGTGGGGAGACCCAGTACTTC.

This clone has only a few counts. The same CDR3 can be traced to other DNA sequences in this sample. V usage is TRBV5-1 and J usage is TRBJ2-2, with D uncertain. CDR3 length: 14 amino acids. The germline gives CDR1 SGHRS, CDR2 YFSETQ. V was trimmed by 6 bases and J by 1 base, leaving 10 bases between them. The CDR3 here is CASKGGLNTGELFF. DNA for the CDR3: TGCGCCAGCAAGGGCGGCCTGAACACCGGGGAGCTGTTTTTT.

Only a few counts were recorded for this clone. The chain recombines TRBV14 with TRBJ1-1; TRBD1 aligns across 8 bases. This CDR3 is built from 16 residues. V was clipped by 4 bases and J by 1 base; unmatched bases: 8. The germline V gene has CDR1 SGHDN and CDR2 FVKESK. The CDR3 here is CASSRNRGMPNTEAFF. CDR3 DNA sequence: TGTGCCAGCAGCCGGAACAGGGGGATGCCGAACACTGAAGCTTTCTTT.

The chain joins TRBV28 to TRBJ2-6; D gene uncertain. Per germline, CDR1 MDHEN and CDR2 SYDVKM. The ends were cut back, 6 bases at V and 0 bases at J, with 12 bases in the middle. This CDR3 spans 16 amino acids. CDR3: CASSFAEGSGANVLTF. The DNA for the CDR3 is TGTGCCAGCAGCTTCGCCGAAGGCTCTGGGGCCAACGTCCTGACTTTC.

The chain couples TRBV7-9 to TRBJ2-5; TRBD2 matches at 10 bases. This CDR3 comprises 16 residues. With V trimmed by 6 bases and J by 5 bases, 12 bases remained unmatched. Germline V lookup: CDR1 SEHNR, CDR2 FQNEAQ (reference sequence). The CDR3 nucleotides read TGTGCCAGCAGGAAAGTAGCGGGAGGTGTCGGGGAGACCCAGTACTTC. Translating gives CASRKVAGGVGETQYF. Looking up the rest from reference TRBV7-9 and TRBJ2-5 gives the full variable domain: DTGVSQNPRHKITKRGQNVTFRCDPISEHNRLYWYRQTLGQGPEFLTYFQNEAQLEKSRLLSDRFSAERPKGSFSTLEIQRTEQGDSAMYLCASRKVAGGVGETQYFGPGTRLLVL.

This chain joins TRBV5-4 and TRBJ1-2; D perhaps matches TRBD1 (6 bases). CDR1 is SGHNT, CDR2 YYREEE, per germline (reference sequence). This CDR3 has 14 residues. Trimming took off 4 bases at V and 1 base at J, with 11 bases between the two ends. The CDR3 spells CASSGGQFNYGYTF. Here the CDR3 DNA reads TGTGCCAGCAGCGGAGGACAGTTTAACTATGGCTACACCTTC.

Comments on this clone: Other DNA sequences in this sample translate to the same CDR3. The chain recombines TRBV14 with TRBJ1-1, with D maybe TRBD1 (5 bases). Germline-derived CDR1 and CDR2 are SGHDN and FVKESK. Trimming took off 0 bases at V and 1 base at J, with 12 bases between the two ends. This CDR3 is built from 16 residues. The CDR3 DNA is TGTGCCAGCAGCCAAGATCTCGGCCAGGGGAACACTGAAGCTTTCTTT. Amino acid sequence: CASSQDLGQGNTEAFF.

The chain has TRBV5-1 and TRBJ2-7; 12 bases align to TRBD2. The CDR3 runs 15 residues. Germline-derived CDR1 and CDR2 are SGHRS and YFSETQ. The trim removed 5 bases at V and 2 bases at J, leaving 5 bases unmatched. The CDR3 DNA reads TGCGCCAGCAGTGGACTAGCGGGATGGACCTACGAGCAGTACTTC. Translating gives CASSGLAGWTYEQYF.

The rearrangement joins TRBV5-4 to TRBJ2-3; weak D call: TRBD2 (5 bases). This CDR3 has 16 residues. Deletions cut 5 bases from V and 3 bases from J, with 19 bases between. The germline CDR1 and CDR2 sequences are SGHNT and YYREEE (reference sequence). The CDR3 sequence is CASSFWAGAKTDTQYF. DNA for the CDR3: TGTGCCAGCAGTTTCTGGGCGGGTGCGAAAACAGATACGCAGTATTTT.

This chain joins TRBV6-6 and TRBJ1-4; 7 bases are a match to TRBD1. The CDR3 is made up of 14 amino acids. CDR1 is MNHNY, CDR2 SVGAGI, per germline (reference sequence). J was trimmed by 5 bases and V by 8 bases; bases with no gene match: 8. The CDR3 region is CASVGGQVNEKLFF. CDR3 coding DNA: TGTGCCAGCGTGGGAGGACAGGTCAATGAAAAACTGTTTTTT.

As for this clone: A far larger clone is off by one base, so a read error is likely. Other DNA sequences in the same sample also yield this CDR3. CDR3 in DNA: TGTGCCAGCTCACCATCCGGGACAAATAATCAGCCTCAGCATTTT. Translation gives CASSPSGTNNQPQHF. The chain carries TRBV18 and TRBJ1-5, with D perhaps TRBD1 (6 bases). The CDR3 extends over 15 amino acids. Germline V gene lookup returns CDR1 KGHSH and CDR2 LQKENI. Supplemented by reference TRBV18 and TRBJ1-5, the full variable domain reads NAGVMQNPRHLVRRRGQEARLRCSPMKGHSHVYWYRQLPEEGLKFMVYLQKENIIDESGMPKERFSAEFPKEGPSILRIQQVVRGDSAAYFCASSPSGTNNQPQHFGDGTRLSIL.

The chain couples TRBV10-3 to TRBJ2-7; no reliable D call. CDR1 and CDR2 from the germline V gene are ENHRY and SYGVKD. The V end was cut by 0 bases, the J end by 3 bases, with 6 bases between. The CDR3 contains 13 residues. The DNA for the CDR3 is TGTGCCATCAGTGAGTCAACGGTCTACGAGCAGTACTTC. This codes for CAISESTVYEQYF.

This chain connects TRBV6-1 to TRBJ2-2, with D unclear. Trimming shortened V by 7 bases and J by 0 bases, and 6 bases separated the two germline ends. This CDR3 has 13 residues. Germline values: CDR1 MNHNS, CDR2 SASEGT. In DNA, the CDR3 is TGTGCCAGCATGCCCGCGAACACCGGGGAGCTGTTTTTT. Translation gives CASMPANTGELFF.

The chain recombines TRBV6-4 with TRBJ1-1; TRBD1 agrees at 8 bases. There are 15 residues in the CDR3. The V and J ends lost 2 bases and 8 bases, in that order; junction bases with no gene match: 10. The V gene's germline CDR1 is MRHNA and CDR2 SNTAGT. CDR3 DNA sequence: TGTGCCAGCAGTGACGGACCCCTAGGACAGGGCGAAGCTTTCTTT. Protein: CASSDGPLGQGEAFF.

The chain carries TRBV5-1 and TRBJ2-5; D not resolved. Germline CDR1 reads SGHRS; CDR2 reads YFSETQ. Deletions cut 2 bases from V and 7 bases from J, with 15 bases between. The CDR3 is made up of 14 amino acids. The CDR3 protein is CASSLSLPPGTQYF. CDR3 coding DNA: TGCGCCAGCAGCTTATCGTTACCCCCGGGGACCCAGTACTTC.

As concerns this clone: The same CDR3 can be traced to other DNA sequences in this sample. J is TRBJ2-7 and V is TRBV9; D unresolved. The CDR3 runs 14 residues. The V end lost 2 bases, the J end lost 3 bases, and 12 bases lay between the germline ends. The germline gives CDR1 SGDLS, CDR2 YYNGEE. The CDR3, as DNA: TGTGCCAGCAGCGTTACCGGGCTCGGCTACGAGCAGTACTTC. This encodes CASSVTGLGYEQYF.